The clone carrying this TCR beta chain has more than one count but fewer than ten. Germline assignment: CDR1 DFQATT and CDR2 SNEGSKA (reference sequence). This CDR3 has 16 amino acids. Trimming shortened V by 0 bases and J by 1 base, and 13 bases separated the two germline ends. TCRdb recomputed calls from the RT-PCR reads with MiXCR, one row per CDR3 protein. The table shows hundreds of thousands of distinct CDR3 sequences, with 13% to 15% occurring only once. This chain uses TRBV20-1 with TRBJ2-4, with a weak D call TRBD1 (6 bases). The receptor's source is a female donor in good health, serving as a healthy control. The sequenced sample was memory CD4+ T cells from blood. CDR3 nucleotide sequence: TGCAGTGCTAGAGACCTAGGGGGATCGGCCAAAAACATTCAGTACTTC. Residues: CSARDLGGSAKNIQYF.